What follows are 21 T cell receptor beta chains derived from one specimen sequenced in a study of T cell changes during pregnancy in multiple sclerosis. Profiling relied on immunoSEQ multiplex PCR, and the TCRdb table lists in-frame clones only, not all of them. Of about 100,000 clones in the sample, about 94% are singletons; the top ten hold around 0.96%. Sequences were derived from peripheral blood, sampled before pregnancy. These TCRs come from a female donor with multiple sclerosis, enrolled in a pregnancy study.

This clone has just one count. The CDR3 region has the DNA TGTGCCAGCAGTTTAGTCCAGGGGGCGCTTCGCGAGCAGTACTTC. Protein product: CASSLVQGALREQYF. V is TRBV27 and J is TRBJ2-7; TRBD1 aligns across 8 bases. This CDR3 has 15 amino acids. V lost 2 bases, J lost 6 bases, and 9 bases stayed unmatched. Germline V gene sequence: CDR1 MNHEY, CDR2 SMNVEV (reference sequence).

J is TRBJ1-2 and V is TRBV6-1; the D is unclear. The CDR3 consists of 15 residues. The germline CDR1 and CDR2 sequences are MNHNS and SASEGT. With 2 bases removed from V and 7 bases from J, the gap between germline ends came to 17 bases. This chain's CDR3 is CASSEIVRLQRGYTF. CDR3 nucleotide sequence: TGTGCCAGCAGTGAAATAGTACGGCTCCAGCGTGGCTACACCTTC.

To note about this clone: Additional DNA sequences in this sample encode the identical CDR3. The gene calls are TRBV28 and TRBJ2-5; the D is unclear. Trimming pared 3 bases from V and 5 bases from J, leaving 4 bases between. This CDR3 spans 11 amino acids. Germline lookup yields CDR1 MDHEN and CDR2 SYDVKM. In DNA form, the CDR3 reads TGTGCCAGCAGTTTCTTGGAGACCCAGTACTTC. Protein product: CASSFLETQYF.

Here the CDR3 reads CASTPRRSGSYEQYF. The CDR3, as DNA: TGTGCCAGCACCCCTCGGAGGAGCGGCTCCTACGAGCAGTACTTC. The chain joins TRBV28 to TRBJ2-7; a weak D match, TRBD2 (5 bases). The CDR3 runs to 15 residues. Trimming removed 7 bases at V and 0 bases at J, with 16 bases between. Germline V lookup: CDR1 MDHEN, CDR2 SYDVKM.

V and J are TRBV7-9 and TRBJ2-1, with D possibly being TRBD2 (7 bases). The ends were cut back, 0 bases at V and 6 bases at J, with 12 bases in the middle. CDR1 and CDR2 from the germline V gene are SEHNR and FQNEAQ (reference sequence). This CDR3 is built from 15 residues. The CDR3 DNA follows: TGTGCCAGCAGCTTAGCGGGGGGGCTTGGCAATGAGCAGTTCTTC. It codes for CASSLAGGLGNEQFF.

The genes are TRBV6-6 and TRBJ2-3; D perhaps matches TRBD2 (6 bases). The germline V gene encodes CDR1 MNHNY and CDR2 SVGAGI (reference sequence). CDR3 size: 16 residues. The germline V and J ends were trimmed by 3 bases and 2 bases, with 15 bases remaining between them. CDR3: CASSYPGTFLTDTQYF. CDR3 nucleotide sequence: TGTGCCAGCAGTTATCCCGGGACTTTCCTCACAGATACGCAGTATTTT.

The chain has TRBV28 and TRBJ1-5, with 8 bases identical to TRBD1. The V and J ends lost 1 base and 7 bases, in that order; junction bases with no gene match: 6. CDR3 length: 15 amino acids. Germline lookup yields CDR1 MDHEN and CDR2 SYDVKM. CDR3 sequence reads: CASSLFRQGRQPQHF. The CDR3 DNA sequence: TGTGCCAGCAGTTTATTCCGACAGGGGCGGCAGCCCCAGCATTTT.

The chain employs TRBV19 and TRBJ2-4, with 8 positions matching TRBD1. This CDR3 is 16 amino acids long. The V gene end was trimmed by 5 bases and the J gene end by 2 bases; junction bases not matched to a gene: 8. The germline V gene has CDR1 LNHDA and CDR2 SQIVND (reference sequence). This CDR3 reads CASSSPRTGTKNIQYF. In nucleotides, the CDR3 is TGTGCCAGTAGTTCACCTCGGACAGGGACCAAAAACATTCAGTACTTC. Supplemented by reference TRBV19 and TRBJ2-4, the full variable domain reads DGGITQSPKYLFRKEGQNVTLSCEQNLNHDAMYWYRQDPGQGLRLIYYSQIVNDFQKGDIAEGYSVSREKKESFPLTVTSAQKNPTAFYLCASSSPRTGTKNIQYFGAGTRLSVL.

The count of this clone is one. CDR3 residues: CASSLGEGDPILYNEQFF. The CDR3 DNA is TGTGCCAGCAGCTTAGGCGAAGGGGATCCCATCCTCTACAATGAGCAGTTCTTC. The chain couples TRBV7-9 to TRBJ2-1, with D tentatively TRBD1 (5 bases). V lost 1 base and J 3 bases, leaving 19 bases between the germline ends. The CDR3 runs to 18 residues. The germline CDR1 and CDR2 sequences are SEHNR and FQNEAQ (reference sequence).

The V gene is TRBV28, the J gene TRBJ1-3; TRBD1 matches 8 bases. The CDR3 length is 14 residues. Per germline, CDR1 MDHEN and CDR2 SYDVKM. J gave up 8 bases and V 5 bases, and 8 bases lay outside the gene matches. The CDR3 protein is CASSGQGIGHTIYF. The CDR3 bases are TGTGCCAGCAGTGGACAGGGCATCGGCCACACCATATATTTT.

The chain is built from TRBV4-1 and TRBJ1-2; D ambiguous. This CDR3 contains 17 residues. The V gene's germline CDR1 is MGHRA and CDR2 YSYEKL. V was trimmed by 0 bases and J by 8 bases, leaving 22 bases between them. CDR3 protein: CASSQERGFLFSIGYTF. The CDR3 region has the DNA TGCGCCAGCAGCCAAGAACGAGGGTTCCTCTTCTCGATCGGCTACACCTTC.

The CDR3 region has the DNA TGTGCCAGCACGGGGACAGGGGGGCTTGAAGCTTTCTTT. Translating it yields CASTGTGGLEAFF. The V and J genes are TRBV18 and TRBJ1-1; TRBD1 matches at 11 bases. Per germline, CDR1 KGHSH and CDR2 LQKENI. The length of the CDR3 is 13 residues. V was clipped by 8 bases and J by 7 bases; unmatched bases: 6.

The CDR3 sequence is CAWSVLSRGTNGYTF. DNA of the CDR3: TGTGCCTGGAGTGTACTTTCCCGAGGAACTAATGGCTACACCTTC. The genes are TRBV30 and TRBJ1-2; no clear D. The V gene lost 0 bases and the J gene lost 6 bases, with 17 bases spanning the gap. This CDR3 has 15 amino acids. The germline CDR1 and CDR2 sequences are GTSNPN and SVGIG (reference sequence).

V and J are TRBV18 and TRBJ1-4; no firm D call. Looked up from germline, CDR1 is KGHSH and CDR2 is LQKENI. The length of the CDR3 is 13 residues. Trimming stripped 3 bases from V and 0 bases from J, with 2 bases between. CDR3 sequence reads: CASSPTTNEKLFF. The CDR3 bases are TGTGCCAGCTCACCCACAACTAATGAAAAACTGTTTTTT.

The chain uses TRBV5-1 and TRBJ2-2, with TRBD2 identical over 10 bases. Germline V gene sequence: CDR1 SGHRS, CDR2 YFSETQ. J lost 5 bases, V lost 5 bases, and 6 bases had no gene match. The CDR3 loop spans 15 amino acids. This CDR3 reads CASSLAGVGTGELFF. CDR3 DNA: TGCGCCAGCAGTCTAGCGGGAGTAGGAACCGGGGAGCTGTTTTTT.

This sequence joins TRBV5-6 and TRBJ2-3; 9 positions agree with TRBD2. The CDR3 is made up of 14 amino acids. From germline, CDR1 is SGHDT and CDR2 YYEEEE. V gave up 2 bases and J gave up 8 bases; unmatched junction bases: 6. CDR3 sequence reads: CASSFRLAGLTQYF. CDR3 coding DNA: TGTGCCAGCAGCTTTAGGCTAGCGGGGCTTACGCAGTATTTT. The entire variable domain, with the rest obtained from reference TRBV5-6 and TRBJ2-3, is as follows: DAGVTQSPTHLIKTRGQQVTLRCSPKSGHDTVSWYQQALGQGPQFIFQYYEEEERQRGNFPDRFSGHQFPNYSSELNVNALLLGDSALYLCASSFRLAGLTQYFGPGTRLTVL.

This clone was recorded a few times. The chain combines TRBV30 with TRBJ1-5; 8 bases align to TRBD1. CDR3 length: 13 amino acids. CDR1 is GTSNPN, CDR2 SVGIG, per germline (reference sequence). The junction had 2 bases not matched to a gene; V was cut back by 2 bases and J by 5 bases. The CDR3 protein is CAWSRDRYQPQHF. CDR3 bases: TGTGCCTGGAGTCGGGACAGGTATCAGCCCCAGCATTTT.

The chain links TRBV14 to TRBJ2-7; D might be TRBD2 (6 bases). The V and J ends lost 1 base and 4 bases respectively, with 23 bases between them. Germline V CDR1 and CDR2: SGHDN, FVKESK. CDR3 length: 18 residues. The CDR3 here is CASSQGIRIQGGRYEQYF. CDR3 sequence (DNA): TGTGCCAGCAGCCAAGGTATTCGTATCCAGGGAGGAAGATACGAGCAGTACTTC.

The chain joins TRBV6-6 to TRBJ2-7; 8 bases line up with TRBD1. CDR1 is MNHNY, CDR2 SVGAGI, per germline (reference sequence). The CDR3 runs to 14 residues. The junction had 6 bases not matched to a gene; V was cut back by 6 bases and J by 2 bases. The CDR3 nucleotides are TGTGCCAGCAGCCCGGACAGGGTTACCTACGAGCAGTACTTC. Residues: CASSPDRVTYEQYF.

This chain joins TRBV6-1 and TRBJ2-7, with D hard to call. V was cut by 10 bases and J by 3 bases, with 10 bases left in between. The CDR3 totals 11 residues. The V gene's germline CDR1 is MNHNS and CDR2 SASEGT. The CDR3 loop is CATGRYYEQYF. The CDR3 DNA is TGTGCCACCGGCAGGTACTACGAGCAGTACTTC.

The DNA of the CDR3 is TGTGCCAGCAGCCTAAACAGGGGTGAGCAGTTCTTC. This gives the protein CASSLNRGEQFF. This chain uses TRBV6-6 with TRBJ2-1, with 7 nucleotides matching TRBD1. The CDR3 contains 12 residues. Germline V gene lookup returns CDR1 MNHNY and CDR2 SVGAGI (reference sequence). V gave up 6 bases and J gave up 9 bases; unmatched junction bases: 5.